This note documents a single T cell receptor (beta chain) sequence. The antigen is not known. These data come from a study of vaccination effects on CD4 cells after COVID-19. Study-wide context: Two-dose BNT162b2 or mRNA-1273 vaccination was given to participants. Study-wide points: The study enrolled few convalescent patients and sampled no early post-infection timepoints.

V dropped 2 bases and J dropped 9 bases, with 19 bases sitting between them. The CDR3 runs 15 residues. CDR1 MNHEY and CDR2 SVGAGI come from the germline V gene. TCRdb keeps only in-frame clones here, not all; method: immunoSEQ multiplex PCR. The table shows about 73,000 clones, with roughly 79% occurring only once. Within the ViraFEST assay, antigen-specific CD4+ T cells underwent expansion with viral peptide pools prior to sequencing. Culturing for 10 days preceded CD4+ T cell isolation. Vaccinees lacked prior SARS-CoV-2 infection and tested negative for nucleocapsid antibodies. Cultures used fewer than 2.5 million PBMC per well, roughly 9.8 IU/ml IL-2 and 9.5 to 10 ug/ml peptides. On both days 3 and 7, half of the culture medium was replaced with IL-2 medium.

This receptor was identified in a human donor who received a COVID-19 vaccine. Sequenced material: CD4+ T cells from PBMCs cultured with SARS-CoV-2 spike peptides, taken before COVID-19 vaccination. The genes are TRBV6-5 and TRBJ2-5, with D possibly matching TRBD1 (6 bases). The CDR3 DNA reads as TGTGCCAGCAGTTACGTGGGGACAACGGCTCGGGCCCAGTACTTC. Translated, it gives CASSYVGTTARAQYF.